Below, one T cell receptor (beta chain) is given with its context. Its antigen is undetermined. The CDR3 end shows no conserved phenylalanine or tryptophan, and so a read error is likely. Starting material of about 450 ng total RNA yielded TCR beta cDNA via a constant-region primer. What produced the TCR beta libraries was three nested multiplex PCR rounds using slightly modified ARM-PCR. Use of TRBV1-TRBV30 forward primers with a C-beta reverse primer characterized the first two PCR rounds, which lasted nine to eleven cycles each. MiXCR, applied by TCRdb to the multiplex PCR reads, yields one record per CDR3 protein. The table shows hundreds of thousands of distinct CDR3 sequences, with around three fifths occurring only once. This entry belongs to a study of tumor-infiltrating lymphocytes in primary liver carcinoma. They got blood RNA out of unsorted whole blood and also pulled out germline DNA.

From germline, CDR1 is MNHEY and CDR2 SVGEGT. This CDR3 is built from 15 residues. The V and J ends lost 6 bases and 6 bases, in that order; junction bases with no gene match: 8. Overall study findings and caveats: Paired tumor-adjacent and tumor-blood samples overlapped less than tumor region pairs did. Tumor top-250-clone fractions significantly exceeded those of blood (p = 0.039).

Sequencing was performed on peripheral blood. The chain recombines TRBV6-2 or TRBV6-3 with TRBJ2-3, with 11 bases identical to TRBD2. The sequence was collected from a man aged 35 to 55 with primary liver carcinoma and hepatitis B virus infection. The CDR3 here is CASSLTSGSPDTQYS. The DNA of the CDR3 is TGTGCCAGCAGCCTCACTAGCGGGAGTCCGGATACGCAGTATTCT.